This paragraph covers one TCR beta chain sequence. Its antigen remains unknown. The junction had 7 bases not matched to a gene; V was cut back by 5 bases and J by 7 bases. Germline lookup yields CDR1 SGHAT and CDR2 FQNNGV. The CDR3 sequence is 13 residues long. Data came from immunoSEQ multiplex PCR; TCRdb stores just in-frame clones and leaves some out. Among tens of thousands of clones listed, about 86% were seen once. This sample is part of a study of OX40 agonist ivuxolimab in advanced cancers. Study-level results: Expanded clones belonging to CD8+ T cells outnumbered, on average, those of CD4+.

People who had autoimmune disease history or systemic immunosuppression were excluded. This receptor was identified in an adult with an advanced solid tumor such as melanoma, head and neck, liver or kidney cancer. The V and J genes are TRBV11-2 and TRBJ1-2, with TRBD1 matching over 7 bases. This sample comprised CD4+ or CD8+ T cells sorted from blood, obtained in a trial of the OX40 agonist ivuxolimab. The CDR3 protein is CASSNRGRFGYTF. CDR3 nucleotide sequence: TGTGCCAGCAGCAACAGGGGAAGATTTGGCTACACCTTC.